Below, 22 T cell receptor beta chains from the same sample are listed, as sequenced in a study of blood T cell repertoires in COVID-19. Method: immunoSEQ multiplex PCR; TCRdb's copy keeps in-frame clones and lacks some. The sample contains about 130,000 clones, approximately 83% of which appear only once. Sequenced: peripheral blood. The receptors were gathered from an elderly man with active or convalescent COVID-19.

This chain uses TRBV7-9 with TRBJ1-3; D is perhaps TRBD1 (5 bases). The CDR3 totals 17 residues. CDR1 SEHNR and CDR2 FQNEAQ come from the germline V gene (reference sequence). V was shortened by 5 bases and J by 2 bases, with 19 bases between the two germline ends. This CDR3 is CASSPRPLEGPGNTIYF. DNA for the CDR3: TGTGCCAGCAGCCCCCGCCCCTTGGAGGGGCCTGGAAACACCATATATTTT. The full variable domain, with the rest looked up from reference TRBV7-9 and TRBJ1-3, is DTGVSQNPRHKITKRGQNVTFRCDPISEHNRLYWYRQTLGQGPEFLTYFQNEAQLEKSRLLSDRFSAERPKGSFSTLEIQRTEQGDSAMYLCASSPRPLEGPGNTIYFGEGSWLTVV.

This clone has just one count. This rearrangement joins TRBV27 to TRBJ2-7; D may be TRBD1 (5 bases). With 6 bases removed from V and 4 bases from J, the gap between germline ends came to 10 bases. This CDR3 contains 12 residues. The germline V gene has CDR1 MNHEY and CDR2 SMNVEV (reference sequence). As DNA, the CDR3 is TGTGCCAGCAGGAGGACAATTTACGAGCAGTACTTC. This sequence encodes CASRRTIYEQYF.

The chain is built from TRBV23-1 and TRBJ1-5; the D gene is possibly TRBD1 (5 bases). TRBV23-1 is recorded as an ORF, its role being uncertain. V was pared by 9 bases and J by 6 bases, with 27 bases between. This CDR3 has 17 amino acids. The CDR3 sequence is CARKEDRPPRRGQPQHF. The CDR3 region has the DNA TGCGCCAGGAAAGAAGATCGACCCCCCAGGAGGGGTCAGCCCCAGCATTTT.

This clone was detected only once. The chain couples TRBV2 to TRBJ2-1; TRBD2 matches at 14 bases. The CDR3 is made up of 15 amino acids. Germline V lookup: CDR1 SNHLY, CDR2 FYNNEI. The V segment lost 7 bases and the J segment 6 bases; nucleotides outside the gene matches: 5. The CDR3 is CASTGLAGGPNEQFF. CDR3 in DNA: TGTGCCAGCACCGGACTAGCGGGGGGCCCCAATGAGCAGTTCTTC. Full variable domain (outside the CDR3, taken from reference TRBV2 and TRBJ2-1): EPEVTQTPSHQVTQMGQEVILRCVPISNHLYFYWYRQILGQKVEFLVSFYNNEISEKSEIFDDQFSVERPDGSNFTLKIRSTKLEDSAMYFCASTGLAGGPNEQFFGPGTRLTVL.

The chain couples TRBV7-2 to TRBJ2-2, with TRBD1 matching over 8 bases. This CDR3 spans 16 amino acids. Germline-derived CDR1 and CDR2 are SGHTA and FQGNSA. J lost 1 base, V lost 7 bases, and 8 bases had no gene match. This CDR3 is CASTKTGGKNTGELFF. Written as DNA, the CDR3 is TGTGCCAGCACCAAAACAGGGGGGAAGAACACCGGGGAGCTGTTTTTT.

This clone was seen a single time. The V and J genes are TRBV20-1 and TRBJ1-5; D gene uncertain. With 3 bases removed from V and 6 bases from J, the gap between germline ends came to 12 bases. Germline V gene data show CDR1 as DFQATT and CDR2 as SNEGSKA (reference sequence). This CDR3 is built from 13 residues. CDR3 DNA sequence: TGCAGTGCTAGTAGCAGAAGGAGTCAGCCCCAGCATTTT. Protein: CSASSRRSQPQHF.

V usage is TRBV18 and J usage is TRBJ2-1; no firm D call. Germline V gene lookup returns CDR1 KGHSH and CDR2 LQKENI. This CDR3 region has 12 residues. Trimming stripped 3 bases from V and 8 bases from J, with 8 bases between. The DNA of the CDR3 is TGTGCCAGCTCACCGTTAACAGATGAGCAGTTCTTC. Translated: CASSPLTDEQFF.

The V call is TRBV7-9, the J call TRBJ2-1; possibly TRBD1 for D (6 bases). Per germline, CDR1 SEHNR and CDR2 FQNEAQ (reference sequence). V was shortened by 4 bases and J by 2 bases, with 15 bases between the two germline ends. CDR3 length equals 16 residues. The CDR3 here is CASSSVRGSAYNEQFF. The CDR3 region has the DNA TGTGCCAGCAGCTCTGTTAGGGGGAGTGCCTACAATGAGCAGTTCTTC.

This clone was seen a single time. V gene TRBV20-1 combines with J gene TRBJ2-1; TRBD2 agrees at 7 bases. Germline V gene lookup returns CDR1 DFQATT and CDR2 SNEGSKA (reference sequence). V lost 3 bases to trimming and J lost 3 bases; unmatched junction nucleotides: 8. CDR3 length: 15 residues. CDR3 DNA sequence: TGCAGTGCTAGTCTTGTCGAGCGGGGCTACAATGAGCAGTTCTTC. This encodes CSASLVERGYNEQFF.

V is TRBV7-7 and J is TRBJ2-2, with a weak D call TRBD1 (5 bases). Trimming pared 4 bases from V and 0 bases from J, leaving 12 bases between. The CDR3 has 16 amino acids. Per germline, CDR1 SSHAT and CDR2 FNYEAQ (reference sequence). The CDR3 here is CASSSGIGSNTGELFF. For the CDR3, the DNA is TGTGCCAGCAGCTCAGGGATCGGCTCGAACACCGGGGAGCTGTTTTTT.

The V gene is TRBV28, the J gene TRBJ1-1; D might be TRBD1 (6 bases). Germline lookup yields CDR1 MDHEN and CDR2 SYDVKM. The CDR3 loop spans 14 amino acids. Trimming removed 6 bases from V and 3 bases from J, with 14 bases in between. The CDR3 DNA follows: TGTGCCAGCAGACCTGGAACAGGGTACACTGAAGCTTTCTTT. This sequence encodes CASRPGTGYTEAFF.

The V gene is TRBV29-1, the J gene TRBJ1-2, with 7 nucleotides matching TRBD1. The CDR3 consists of 13 residues. Germline V gene data show CDR1 as SQVTM and CDR2 as ANQGSEA. After removal of 6 bases from V and 6 bases from J, the junction contained 10 bases not matched to a gene. The CDR3 is CSVKSDRENGYTF. Here the CDR3 DNA reads TGCAGCGTCAAATCCGACAGGGAGAATGGCTACACCTTC.

V gene TRBV9 combines with J gene TRBJ1-4, with unresolved D. Trimming took 5 bases from V and 5 from J, leaving 13 bases between them. The CDR3 extends over 14 amino acids. Germline V gene sequence: CDR1 SGDLS, CDR2 YYNGEE. CDR3 DNA sequence: TGTGCCAGCAGTTCGGCGGGAGACAATGAAAAACTGTTTTTT. Its translation: CASSSAGDNEKLFF.

The J gene is TRBJ1-6, the V gene TRBV28, with D tentatively TRBD1 (6 bases). The germline V and J ends were trimmed by 8 bases and 5 bases, with 19 bases remaining between them. CDR3 length equals 16 residues. Germline V gene sequence: CDR1 MDHEN, CDR2 SYDVKM. The DNA for the CDR3 is TGTGCCAGCTCTTACCTCCAGGGGTATAATAATTCACCCCTCCACTTT. This sequence encodes CASSYLQGYNNSPLHF.

V and J are TRBV3-1 (or the pseudogene TRBV3-2) and TRBJ1-6; D is ambiguous. Trimming removed 0 bases from V and 6 bases from J, with 18 bases in between. Germline-derived CDR1 and CDR2 are LGHDT and YNNKEL (reference sequence). This CDR3 is built from 18 residues. Here the CDR3 DNA reads TGTGCCAGCAGCCAAGACGGCGAACGGAGGTTCGGTAATTCACCCCTCCACTTT. Residues: CASSQDGERRFGNSPLHF.

This chain joins TRBV4-3 and TRBJ1-2; 7 positions match TRBD1. V dropped 0 bases and J dropped 3; count of bases not matched to a gene: 13. The CDR3 has 18 amino acids. Per germline, CDR1 LGHNA and CDR2 YSLEER. The DNA of the CDR3 is TGCGCCAGCAGCCAAGACCGCACCACAGGGGCTCGGGACTATGGCTACACCTTC. Its protein product is CASSQDRTTGARDYGYTF.

This chain links TRBV7-3 with TRBJ1-2; 7 nucleotides align to TRBD1. The germline CDR1 and CDR2 sequences are SGHTA and FQGTGA. V shed 4 bases, J shed 3 bases, and the junction held 8 bases outside the gene matches. The CDR3 spans 15 residues. In DNA, the CDR3 is TGTGCCAGCAGCTCAAAGACAGGGTACGACTATGGCTACACCTTC. Translation gives CASSSKTGYDYGYTF.

This clone has only a few counts. This chain links TRBV12-3 or TRBV12-4 with TRBJ2-7; 8 positions match TRBD2. The CDR3 has 13 residues. V shed 5 bases, J shed 4 bases, and the junction held 4 bases outside the gene matches. CDR3 loop: CASSAGTSYEQYF. In DNA, the CDR3 is TGTGCCAGCAGTGCCGGGACTAGTTACGAGCAGTACTTC.

The chain has TRBV5-1 and TRBJ1-3, with 11 nucleotides matching TRBD1. CDR1 is SGHRS and CDR2 is YFSETQ in the germline V gene. The CDR3 has 15 residues. Unmatched junction bases numbered 7, after V lost 5 bases and J lost 6 bases. The DNA for the CDR3 is TGCGCCAGCAGTCGGACAGGGGGCGTGGAAAACACCATATATTTT. This encodes CASSRTGGVENTIYF.

CDR3 bases: TGTGCCAGCAGCCAAGGACAGGCTATCTATGGCTACACCTTC. Its translation: CASSQGQAIYGYTF. The chain uses TRBV7-9 and TRBJ1-2; the match to TRBD1 covers 7 bases. J lost 4 bases, V lost 5 bases, and 7 bases had no gene match. Germline V lookup: CDR1 SEHNR, CDR2 FQNEAQ (reference sequence). This CDR3 contains 14 residues.

The rearrangement uses TRBV6-5 and TRBJ2-5; 12 bases line up with TRBD2. With V trimmed by 4 bases and J by 10 bases, 13 bases remained unmatched. This CDR3 comprises 16 residues. Germline V gives CDR1 MNHEY, CDR2 SVGAGI. CDR3 DNA sequence: TGTGCCAGCAGTTCTCCGGGACTAGCGGGTTTAAGGGACCAGTACTTC. Translation gives CASSSPGLAGLRDQYF.

The chain joins TRBV10-3 to TRBJ2-7, with D possibly matching TRBD2 (6 bases). The CDR3 runs 14 residues. V was pared by 4 bases and J by 1 base, with 11 bases between. Germline-derived CDR1 and CDR2 are ENHRY and SYGVKD. This chain's CDR3 is CAISGPGRSYEQYF. The CDR3, as DNA: TGTGCCATCAGTGGCCCCGGGAGATCCTACGAGCAGTACTTC.